Presented here are 5 T cell receptor beta chains from one specimen sequenced in a study of regulatory T cells in long-lasting Graves disease. In building TCR beta libraries, iRepertoire HTBI primers were used together with Arm-PCR of CDR3 regions. TCRdb recomputed calls from the multiplex PCR reads with MiXCR, one row per CDR3 protein. Altogether more than 300,000 distinct CDR3 sequences are present, around 15% being singletons, with the ten largest covering 20%. Time point described: newly diagnosed GD, antithyroid drugs for less than 3 months. TCR sequences were obtained from RNA taken from PBMCs. This same sample was also taken into another study, of T cells in Graves' hyperthyroidism and ophthalmopathy.

Sample: peripheral blood mononuclear cells (PBMCs), taken at new diagnosis, from a patient treated with antithyroid drugs. The source is a woman younger than 35 with Graves disease.

This clonotype was counted many times. The rearrangement uses TRBV6-1 and TRBJ2-4; 8 bases fit TRBD2. The CDR3 contains 13 residues. V shed 5 bases, J shed 7 bases, and the junction held 4 bases outside the gene matches. Germline V gives CDR1 MNHNS, CDR2 SASEGT. The CDR3 reads CASSTPGGNIQYF. The CDR3 DNA sequence: TGTGCCAGCAGTACTCCGGGAGGGAACATTCAGTACTTC.

This clonotype was observed a handful of times. The chain carries TRBV9 and TRBJ1-1; no clear D gene. CDR3 size: 12 residues. Trimming took 4 bases from V and 4 from J, leaving 8 bases between them. Germline V CDR1 and CDR2: SGDLS, YYNGEE. The chain's CDR3 is CASSPMSTEAFF. As DNA, the CDR3 is TGTGCCAGCAGCCCCATGTCCACTGAAGCTTTCTTT.

V and J are TRBV20-1 and TRBJ2-7; TRBD1 aligns across 8 bases. This CDR3 region has 15 residues. Germline values: CDR1 DFQATT, CDR2 SNEGSKA (reference sequence). Unmatched junction bases numbered 11, after V lost 4 bases and J lost 3 bases. The CDR3: CSATGGPALVYEQYF. DNA of the CDR3: TGCAGTGCTACAGGGGGCCCCGCTTTAGTCTACGAGCAGTACTTC.

Many counts were recorded for this clonotype. The chain links TRBV30 to TRBJ1-5; D remains ambiguous. CDR1 is GTSNPN, CDR2 SVGIG, per germline (reference sequence). This CDR3 has 15 residues. V was trimmed by 0 bases and J by 2 bases, leaving 11 bases between them. CDR3 region: CAWSVRGVGNQPQHF. CDR3 nucleotide sequence: TGTGCCTGGAGTGTACGGGGTGTAGGCAATCAGCCCCAGCATTTT.

This clonotype has a count of ten or more. The J gene is TRBJ2-2, the V gene TRBV5-4; TRBD2 matches at 8 bases. Germline values: CDR1 SGHNT, CDR2 YYREEE (reference sequence). CDR3 length: 17 amino acids. Germline trimming cut 0 bases from V and 5 bases from J; bases unmatched to any gene: 9. The CDR3: CASSLGPREGGTGELFF. For the CDR3, the DNA is TGTGCCAGCAGCTTGGGTCCCCGGGAGGGCGGTACCGGGGAGCTGTTTTTT.